The source of this T cell receptor (beta chain) is a study of T cells after posttransplantation cyclophosphamide. Clones were read by immunoSEQ multiplex PCR, and TCRdb kept only the in-frame ones, dropping some. Reported are approximately 7,500 clones, none seen only once; the ten largest carry 4.5% to 7%. J lost 3 bases, V lost 3 bases, and 7 bases had no gene match. The CDR3 is 15 residues long. CDR1 is SNHLY and CDR2 is FYNNEI in the germline V gene. This clone was observed many times. What it binds is not known. Study findings and constraints: Donor-recipient repertoire similarity was low at 1-2 months, rising over year one. After PTCy, TRB diversity resembled that of CNI/methotrexate controls. Blood and skin or GI T cell repertoires showed limited TRB overlap.

A marrow graft followed busulfan-fludarabine conditioning, with cyclophosphamide on days +3 and +4. The material sequenced was PBMCs, taken after allogeneic stem cell transplant with posttransplant cyclophosphamide. This TCR derives from a male patient younger than 30 who received an allogeneic stem cell transplant from an unrelated donor, was CMV-positive, and had acute and chronic GVHD. Among the T cells, some may be from the graft donor. V usage is TRBV2 and J usage is TRBJ2-5; 7 bases are shared with TRBD2. The CDR3 protein is CASSDNRGGEETQYF. DNA for the CDR3: TGTGCCAGCAGTGATAACCGCGGGGGAGAAGAGACCCAGTACTTC.